The subject of this entry is one T cell receptor (beta chain). Its antigen is currently unknown. V was trimmed by 3 bases and J by 8 bases, leaving 17 bases between them. The germline CDR1 and CDR2 sequences are MGHDK and SYGVNS. This CDR3 is 15 amino acids long. These data originate in a study of PD-L1 blockade in urothelial cancer. Background on the study: The study started patients on atezolizumab in about 2014, giving 1,200 mg intravenously every 3 weeks. Across blood samples, T cells had a median count of approximately 130,000.

Study observations and caveats: Lower than median blood TCR clonality before treatment predicted better survival.

This table comes from immunoSEQ multiplex PCR, and its TCRdb copy is limited to in-frame clones, with some not included. Of 35,000 to 45,000 clones listed, approximately 80% are singletons. The rearrangement joins TRBV25-1 to TRBJ2-1, with D possibly TRBD1 on 5 matching bases. The sequenced sample was PBMCs, obtained around atezolizumab (anti-PD-L1) treatment. The receptor was derived from a man in his 70s with urothelial cancer. CDR3: CASSDWTSEGYEQFF. For the CDR3, the DNA is TGTGCCAGCAGTGACTGGACATCGGAAGGGTATGAGCAGTTCTTC. Full variable domain (rest looked up from reference TRBV25-1 and TRBJ2-1): EADIYQTPRYLVIGTGKKITLECSQTMGHDKMYWYQQDPGMELHLIHYSYGVNSTEKGDLSSESTVSRIRTEHFPLTLESARPSHTSQYLCASSDWTSEGYEQFFGPGTRLTVL.